This TCR beta chain stems from a study of blood T cell repertoires in COVID-19. Study information: The study drew acute and convalescent COVID-19 samples from the United States, Italy and Spain.

Germline V gene data show CDR1 as SQVTM and CDR2 as ANQGSEA. V was cut by 6 bases and J by 8 bases, with 11 bases left in between. The CDR3 extends over 11 amino acids. Original data processing: Estimates of nucleated cell counts were drawn from the amplification of reference gene primers. Produced via immunoSEQ multiplex PCR; TCRdb's table is partial and in-frame only. For V, J and clone size, that table is used; D and trimming come from the DNA. The sample records about 66,000 clones, about 90% being singletons. This TCR derives from a human donor in a cohort sampled during active COVID-19. The sequenced sample consisted of peripheral blood. The rearrangement links TRBV29-1 to TRBJ2-1, with D tentatively TRBD2 (6 bases). The CDR3 DNA is TGCAGCGTGCGACTAGTCGATGAGCAGTTCTTC. Translated: CSVRLVDEQFF.